The 27 T cell receptor beta chains presented below share a single source sample, sequenced in a study of cytomegalovirus exposure and HLA in healthy donors. Measured with immunoSEQ multiplex PCR; TCRdb has only the in-frame clones, and not every one. The table lists some 250,000 clones, 90% of them singletons. The specimen was PBMCs. The receptors come from a woman between 18 and 30 years old in good health and CMV-seronegative.

J is TRBJ2-2 and V is TRBV7-9; 11 nucleotides agree with TRBD2. Trimming cost V 4 bases and J 7 bases; bases outside gene matches: 11. From germline, CDR1 is SEHNR and CDR2 FQNEAQ (reference sequence). This CDR3 comprises 17 residues. CDR3 DNA sequence: TGTGCCAGCAGCTCAAGCGGGCTAGCGGGGGGCTACGGGGAGCTGTTTTTT. Translation gives CASSSSGLAGGYGELFF.

V gene TRBV4-1 combines with J gene TRBJ2-7; D is possibly TRBD1 (6 bases). The CDR3 extends over 15 amino acids. CDR1 MGHRA and CDR2 YSYEKL come from the germline V gene. V lost 6 bases to trimming and J lost 2 bases, with 17 bases between them. The CDR3 sequence is CASRRSYDRTYEQYF. CDR3 DNA sequence: TGCGCCAGCAGACGATCCTACGACAGGACCTACGAGCAGTACTTC.

This rearrangement joins TRBV11-2 to TRBJ1-1; weak D call: TRBD1 (5 bases). The CDR3 is 15 residues long. V was shortened by 1 base and J by 4 bases, with 13 bases between the two germline ends. The germline CDR1 and CDR2 sequences are SGHAT and FQNNGV. CDR3 nucleotide sequence: TGTGCCAGCAGCTTAGTGGAAGGGGTGGTCACTGAAGCTTTCTTT. This encodes CASSLVEGVVTEAFF.

V is TRBV5-1 and J is TRBJ1-6, with TRBD1 identical over 12 bases. This CDR3 has 19 amino acids. Looked up from germline, CDR1 is SGHRS and CDR2 is YFSETQ. V shed 3 bases and J 4 bases; nucleotides not matched to a gene: 11. The CDR3 spells CASSSWGQGARVYNSPLHF. In DNA, the CDR3 is TGCGCCAGCAGCTCCTGGGGACAGGGGGCGCGTGTGTATAATTCACCCCTCCACTTT.

The chain has TRBV30 and TRBJ2-7; unclear D gene. V was cut by 0 bases and J by 4 bases, with 4 bases left in between. The germline V gene has CDR1 GTSNPN and CDR2 SVGIG (reference sequence). The CDR3 loop spans 11 amino acids. The CDR3 sequence: CAWSVLYEQYF. The CDR3 region has the DNA TGTGCCTGGAGTGTACTTTACGAGCAGTACTTC.

This clone was detected only once. CDR3 in amino acids: CASSNRGTVFHEQYV. For the CDR3, the DNA is TGTGCCAGCTCCAACCGAGGGACAGTATTCCACGAGCAGTACGTC. The V and J genes are TRBV11-3 and TRBJ2-7; 7 bases agree with TRBD1. The CDR3 is 15 amino acids. With 8 bases clipped from V and 5 bases from J, the junction kept 15 bases outside the gene matches. The germline V gene has CDR1 SGHNT and CDR2 YENEEA.

V gene TRBV5-4 combines with J gene TRBJ2-1, with 11 bases lining up with TRBD1. Unmatched junction bases numbered 11, after V lost 1 base and J lost 8 bases. The CDR3 is 17 amino acids. Germline CDR1 is SGHNT and CDR2 is YYREEE (reference sequence). The CDR3 DNA follows: TGTGCCAGCAGCTTGAAGTTCCGGGACAGGGGGGAAGATGAGCAGTTCTTC. Protein: CASSLKFRDRGEDEQFF. The full variable domain, rest sourced from reference TRBV5-4 and TRBJ2-1, is ETGVTQSPTHLIKTRGQQVTLRCSSQSGHNTVSWYQQALGQGPQFIFQYYREEENGRGNFPPRFSGLQFPNYSSELNVNALELDDSALYLCASSLKFRDRGEDEQFFGPGTRLTVL.

The chain combines TRBV5-5 with TRBJ1-5; D might be TRBD1 (5 bases). CDR1 and CDR2 (germline): SGHKS, YYEKEE (reference sequence). The ends were cut back, 6 bases at V and 0 bases at J, with 13 bases in the middle. This CDR3 contains 15 residues. The CDR3 here is CASTPRVGSNQPQHF. The CDR3 nucleotides read TGTGCCAGCACCCCCAGGGTGGGTAGCAATCAGCCCCAGCATTTT.

The chain carries TRBV5-1 and TRBJ2-7, with D possibly being TRBD2 (5 bases). The CDR3 runs 15 residues. Trimming shortened V by 0 bases and J by 2 bases, and 12 bases separated the two germline ends. CDR1 is SGHRS, CDR2 YFSETQ, per germline. DNA for the CDR3: TGCGCCAGCAGCTTGGCTGTGGGAGAAGCCTACGAGCAGTACTTC. Residues: CASSLAVGEAYEQYF.

The V gene is TRBV7-2, the J gene TRBJ1-1, with 9 bases fitting TRBD1. CDR1 is SGHTA and CDR2 is FQGNSA in the germline V gene. The CDR3 loop spans 13 amino acids. With 6 bases clipped from V and 6 bases from J, the junction kept 5 bases outside the gene matches. The CDR3 nucleotides read TGTGCCAGCAGACGGACAGGGGTCCCTGAAGCTTTCTTT. It is translated as CASRRTGVPEAFF.

The genes are TRBV7-6 and TRBJ1-1, with a tentative D call TRBD1 (5 bases). V shed 1 base and J shed 4 bases, with 13 bases lying between them. The V gene's germline CDR1 is SGHVS and CDR2 FNYEAQ. The CDR3 is made up of 15 amino acids. CDR3 residues: CASSLGRDLGTEAFF. CDR3 coding DNA: TGTGCCAGCAGCTTAGGGCGGGACCTAGGCACTGAAGCTTTCTTT.

The chain uses TRBV28 and TRBJ2-2; TRBD1 agrees at 9 bases. The CDR3 has 14 residues. V trimming: 6 bases; J trimming: 7 bases; junction bases outside the gene matches: 6. Germline V lookup: CDR1 MDHEN, CDR2 SYDVKM. DNA for the CDR3: TGTGCCAGCAGCCCCGGGACAGGGTTCGGGGAGCTGTTTTTT. Its protein is CASSPGTGFGELFF.

This chain uses TRBV10-3 with TRBJ1-1; D unclear. With 6 bases removed from V and 0 bases from J, the gap between germline ends came to 5 bases. Germline lookup yields CDR1 ENHRY and CDR2 SYGVKD. The CDR3 extends over 12 amino acids. The CDR3 spells CAIRTLNTEAFF. DNA for the CDR3: TGTGCCATCAGGACTTTGAACACTGAAGCTTTCTTT.

V is TRBV21-1 and J is TRBJ2-7; TRBD1 reflects the table's D call only, with no check against the DNA. TRBV21-1 is a listed pseudogene. This CDR3 comprises 13 residues. The CDR3 bases are TGTGCCAGCAGCAAAGGACAGTTCTACGAGCAGTACGTC. Protein: CASSKGQFYEQYV.

J is TRBJ2-1 and V is TRBV4-3; TRBD1 is a possible D gene (5 bases). The CDR3 sequence is 15 residues long. Germline lookup yields CDR1 LGHNA and CDR2 YSLEER. V was clipped by 0 bases and J by 5 bases, with 11 bases between them. Here the CDR3 DNA reads TGCGCCAGCAGCCAAGATTGGACAAAACACAATGAGCAGTTCTTC. Its translation: CASSQDWTKHNEQFF.

This rearrangement joins TRBV5-1 to TRBJ1-1; 7 nucleotides line up with TRBD1. Germline CDR1 is SGHRS and CDR2 is YFSETQ. The V segment lost 4 bases and the J segment 2 bases; nucleotides outside the gene matches: 8. CDR3 length equals 15 residues. This chain's CDR3 is CASSPGTAGNTEAFF. In DNA form, the CDR3 reads TGCGCCAGCAGCCCGGGGACAGCCGGAAACACTGAAGCTTTCTTT.

The chain has TRBV7-2 and TRBJ2-2; TRBD1 matches 11 bases. V lost 5 bases to trimming and J lost 4 bases; unmatched junction nucleotides: 6. Germline V gene sequence: CDR1 SGHTA, CDR2 FQGNSA. The CDR3 is 16 amino acids. CDR3 loop: CASSPGQGAGTGELFF. CDR3 sequence (DNA): TGTGCCAGCAGCCCAGGACAGGGGGCAGGCACCGGGGAGCTGTTTTTT.

The chain joins TRBV9 to TRBJ2-1; 7 bases fit TRBD2. Losses at the gene ends were 4 bases for V and 6 bases for J; bases not matched to a gene: 10. In germline, CDR1 is SGDLS, CDR2 YYNGEE. This CDR3 has 15 residues. As DNA, the CDR3 is TGTGCCAGCAGCCCAGGGAGGGGTTTTGGCAATGAGCAGTTCTTC. Translating gives CASSPGRGFGNEQFF.

The V call is TRBV29-1, the J call TRBJ1-4, with D unclear. Trimming took off 1 base at V and 6 bases at J, with 18 bases between the two ends. This CDR3 has 16 amino acids. Germline V gene sequence: CDR1 SQVTM, CDR2 ANQGSEA. The CDR3 bases are TGCAGCGTTGAAGGACCGAGAGGGTTTGGGGATGAAAAACTGTTTTTT. Amino acid sequence: CSVEGPRGFGDEKLFF.

This rearrangement joins TRBV5-5 to TRBJ2-7, with D perhaps TRBD1 (6 bases). The germline V and J ends were trimmed by 4 bases and 3 bases, with 14 bases remaining between them. Germline CDR1 is SGHKS and CDR2 is YYEKEE (reference sequence). The CDR3 covers 14 residues. The chain's CDR3 is CASSIQGVHYEQYF. The DNA for the CDR3 is TGTGCCAGCAGCATACAGGGTGTCCACTACGAGCAGTACTTC.

The chain carries TRBV10-3 and TRBJ2-7; D may be TRBD1 (5 bases). Germline V CDR1 and CDR2: ENHRY, SYGVKD. V was shortened by 0 bases and J by 0 bases, with 12 bases between the two germline ends. The CDR3 runs to 16 residues. CDR3 sequence reads: CAISESAGRTSYEQYF. For the CDR3, the DNA is TGTGCCATCAGTGAGTCGGCAGGGCGGACCTCCTACGAGCAGTACTTC.

The V and J genes are TRBV18 and TRBJ2-3; 7 nucleotides agree with TRBD1. This CDR3 is 15 amino acids long. The V gene end was trimmed by 2 bases and the J gene end by 3 bases; junction bases not matched to a gene: 5. Germline V gives CDR1 KGHSH, CDR2 LQKENI. CDR3 nucleotides: TGTGCCAGCTCACCAAGACAGGGACGGACAGATACGCAGTATTTT. Translated: CASSPRQGRTDTQYF.

The count of this clone is one. The chain's CDR3 is CASSLFKVWENSPLHF. Written as DNA, the CDR3 is TGTGCCAGCAGTTTATTTAAGGTGTGGGAGAATTCACCCCTCCACTTT. The J gene is TRBJ1-6, the V gene TRBV28; D remains unclear. Germline-derived CDR1 and CDR2 are MDHEN and SYDVKM. Trimming stripped 1 base from V and 7 bases from J, with 14 bases between. CDR3 length equals 16 residues.

V gene TRBV7-9 combines with J gene TRBJ2-1; tentatively, D is TRBD2 (5 bases). V was trimmed by 5 bases and J by 8 bases, leaving 13 bases between them. This CDR3 is built from 13 residues. CDR1 is SEHNR and CDR2 is FQNEAQ in the germline V gene (reference sequence). CDR3 region: CASSAMVGDEQFF. In DNA, the CDR3 is TGTGCCAGCAGCGCCATGGTCGGGGATGAGCAGTTCTTC.

The V gene is TRBV28, the J gene TRBJ1-5; D may be TRBD1 (5 bases). The CDR3 is 16 amino acids. V was trimmed by 7 bases and J by 5 bases, leaving 21 bases between them. Germline V gene sequence: CDR1 MDHEN, CDR2 SYDVKM. The CDR3 spells CASNGKFGTGYQPQHF. The CDR3 region has the DNA TGTGCCAGCAATGGTAAATTCGGTACAGGTTATCAGCCCCAGCATTTT.

This rearrangement joins TRBV4-3 to TRBJ2-1; 12 bases line up with TRBD2. With 3 bases clipped from V and 8 bases from J, the junction kept 8 bases outside the gene matches. Germline V gene lookup returns CDR1 LGHNA and CDR2 YSLEER. This CDR3 is built from 16 residues. CDR3 coding DNA: TGCGCCAGCAGCCACTTCCTAGCGGGGGGGCAGGATGAGCAGTTCTTC. The encoded protein is CASSHFLAGGQDEQFF.

CDR3 DNA sequence: TGTGCCAGCAGCCGCGCCCCCAATGAGCAGTTCTTC. It codes for CASSRAPNEQFF. The V gene is TRBV7-9, the J gene TRBJ2-1, with D uncertain. V lost 5 bases and J lost 6, with 8 bases in between. The CDR3 loop spans 12 amino acids. The V gene's germline CDR1 is SEHNR and CDR2 FQNEAQ (reference sequence).